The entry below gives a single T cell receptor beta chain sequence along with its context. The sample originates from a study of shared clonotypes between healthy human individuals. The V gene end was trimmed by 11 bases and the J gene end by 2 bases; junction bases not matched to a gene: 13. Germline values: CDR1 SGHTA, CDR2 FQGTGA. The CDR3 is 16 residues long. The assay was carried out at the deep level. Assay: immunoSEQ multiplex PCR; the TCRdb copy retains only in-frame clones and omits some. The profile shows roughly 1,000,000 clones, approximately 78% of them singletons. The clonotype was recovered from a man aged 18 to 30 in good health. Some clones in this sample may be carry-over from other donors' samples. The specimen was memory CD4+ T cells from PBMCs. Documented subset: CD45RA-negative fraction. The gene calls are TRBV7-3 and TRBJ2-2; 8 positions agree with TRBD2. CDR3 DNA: TGTGCCTGTAGCGGGGCAGCGGGAAAAAACACCGGGGAGCTGTTTTTT. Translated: CACSGAAGKNTGELFF.